These 24 T cell receptor beta chains were all obtained from the same sample, sequenced in a study of control samples from healthy donors and cancer patients (dated by TCRdb to the early 2020s). Library creation used the immunoSEQ multiplex PCR assay. Entries here come from immuneACCESS through TCRdb and include only in-frame sequences with V and J called. Some clones fail to appear in such tables; in the studies checked, an unresolved V gene covers under half of the shortfall, and the cause of the remainder is unknown. This sample has approximately 120,000 clones in its table, and around 88% of those were observed once. Together, the top ten hold under 20% of the sample. Sequencing was carried out using blood. Receptor source: a woman aged 45 to 65 in good health.

The chain joins TRBV2 to TRBJ2-6, with D maybe TRBD2 (6 bases). V was pared by 5 bases and J by 2 bases, with 16 bases between. Looked up from germline, CDR1 is SNHLY and CDR2 is FYNNEI. This CDR3 contains 17 residues. The CDR3 region is CASSPRGVATGANVLTF. The CDR3 DNA reads as TGTGCCAGCAGTCCTCGCGGGGTAGCGACTGGGGCCAACGTCCTGACTTTC.

The chain couples TRBV5-6 to TRBJ2-7; 10 bases match TRBD1. The germline gives CDR1 SGHDT, CDR2 YYEEEE. The CDR3 is made up of 15 amino acids. With 0 bases clipped from V and 2 bases from J, the junction kept 2 bases outside the gene matches. CDR3 amino acids: CASSLAGQGAYEQYF. CDR3 in DNA: TGTGCCAGCAGCTTGGCCGGACAGGGGGCCTACGAGCAGTACTTC.

The chain links TRBV19 to TRBJ1-2; possibly TRBD1 for D (6 bases). The CDR3 runs 17 residues. Trimming removed 4 bases from V and 0 bases from J, with 18 bases in between. Germline V gives CDR1 LNHDA, CDR2 SQIVND (reference sequence). In DNA form, the CDR3 reads TGTGCCAGTAGTAAACAGGGTCCACTCCAAGCTAACTATGGCTACACCTTC. Amino acid sequence: CASSKQGPLQANYGYTF. Full variable domain (rest looked up from reference TRBV19 and TRBJ1-2): DGGITQSPKYLFRKEGQNVTLSCEQNLNHDAMYWYRQDPGQGLRLIYYSQIVNDFQKGDIAEGYSVSREKKESFPLTVTSAQKNPTAFYLCASSKQGPLQANYGYTFGSGTRLTVV.

The gene calls are TRBV10-1 and TRBJ2-7; 12 bases fit TRBD2. J gave up 3 bases and V 0 bases, and 3 bases lay outside the gene matches. Germline values: CDR1 WNHNN, CDR2 SYGVQD (reference sequence). The CDR3 extends over 16 amino acids. The CDR3 is CASSESGLAGLYEQYV. CDR3 nucleotide sequence: TGCGCCAGCAGTGAGTCGGGACTAGCGGGCCTCTACGAGCAGTACGTC.

This chain uses TRBV27 with TRBJ1-4, with D maybe TRBD1 (5 bases). CDR3 size: 17 residues. Germline CDR1 reads MNHEY; CDR2 reads SMNVEV (reference sequence). The ends were cut back, 6 bases at V and 2 bases at J, with 19 bases in the middle. The CDR3 is CASRRSPWGGTNEKLFF. In nucleotides, the CDR3 is TGTGCCAGCAGACGATCCCCTTGGGGGGGGACTAATGAAAAACTGTTTTTT.

The gene calls are TRBV6-5 and TRBJ1-5, with 10 bases matching TRBD1. The junction had 1 base not matched to a gene; V was cut back by 6 bases and J by 5 bases. The CDR3 length is 13 residues. Germline CDR1 MNHEY, CDR2 SVGAGI. CDR3 protein: CASSGTGDQPQHF. CDR3 DNA: TGTGCCAGCAGCGGGACAGGGGATCAGCCCCAGCATTTT.

This clone has just a few counts. V is TRBV18 and J is TRBJ1-6, with D perhaps matching TRBD1 (5 bases). Deletions cut 2 bases from V and 5 bases from J, with 10 bases between. The germline V gene has CDR1 KGHSH and CDR2 LQKENI. The CDR3 spans 15 residues. CDR3 region: CASSPLQEHNSPLHF. Written as DNA, the CDR3 is TGTGCCAGCTCACCATTACAGGAGCATAATTCACCCCTCCACTTT.

This clone was observed once. This chain uses TRBV2 with TRBJ1-1, with D unclear. Per the germline V gene, CDR1 is SNHLY and CDR2 is FYNNEI. This CDR3 is built from 12 residues. V was trimmed by 10 bases and J by 7 bases, leaving 16 bases between them. The DNA for the CDR3 is TGTGCCACCATCAAAGCGTACGGTGAAGCTTTCTTT. It is translated as CATIKAYGEAFF.

J is TRBJ1-5 and V is TRBV19, with TRBD1 as a possible D gene (5 bases). This CDR3 comprises 15 residues. V lost 8 bases and J lost 0, with 14 bases in between. Germline V gene lookup returns CDR1 LNHDA and CDR2 SQIVND (reference sequence). The DNA for the CDR3 is TGTGCCAGTTCAAAGACAGTGCCTAGCAATCAGCCCCAGCATTTT. Translated: CASSKTVPSNQPQHF.

This chain connects TRBV5-1 to TRBJ1-2, with D possibly being TRBD1 (6 bases). Trimming removed 4 bases from V and 4 bases from J, with 26 bases in between. Germline values: CDR1 SGHRS, CDR2 YFSETQ. This CDR3 has 18 residues. The CDR3 nucleotides are TGCGCCAGCAGCCGCGACAGGTTGGGCGATCTATCGGCCTATGGCTACACCTTC. This sequence encodes CASSRDRLGDLSAYGYTF.

The CDR3 nucleotides are TGTGCCAGCTCACCACCCGGGAGGTCCTACAATGAGCAGTTCTTC. Translation gives CASSPPGRSYNEQFF. The gene calls are TRBV18 and TRBJ2-1, with 7 positions matching TRBD2. This CDR3 has 15 amino acids. V was clipped by 0 bases and J by 1 base; unmatched bases: 0. Germline V lookup: CDR1 KGHSH, CDR2 LQKENI.

A single count supports this clone. The chain uses TRBV5-1 and TRBJ1-4; TRBD1 is a possible D gene (5 bases). The CDR3 extends over 12 amino acids. V was pared by 7 bases and J by 8 bases, with 12 bases between. Germline assignment: CDR1 SGHRS and CDR2 YFSETQ. The CDR3 protein is CASDRQREKLFF. The CDR3 coding sequence is TGCGCCAGCGACCGACAGAGAGAAAAACTGTTTTTT.

This chain uses TRBV6-2 or TRBV6-3 with TRBJ2-1; a weak D match, TRBD2 (6 bases). V was clipped by 2 bases and J by 5 bases, with 10 bases between them. This CDR3 is built from 14 residues. CDR1 and CDR2 from the germline V gene are MNHEY and SVGEGT. The CDR3 protein is CASSYRGTHNEQFF. DNA of the CDR3: TGTGCCAGCAGTTACAGAGGGACTCACAATGAGCAGTTCTTC.

The J gene is TRBJ2-5, the V gene TRBV4-1; 8 bases line up with TRBD2. Trimming took 3 bases from V and 3 from J; bases not matched to a gene: 12. The germline V gene encodes CDR1 MGHRA and CDR2 YSYEKL. The CDR3 consists of 17 residues. CDR3 loop: CASSHPRSGSGKETQYF. The CDR3 region has the DNA TGCGCCAGCAGCCACCCGAGGAGCGGGAGTGGGAAAGAGACCCAGTACTTC.

This clone was recorded a few times. V is TRBV6-6 and J is TRBJ1-6; 7 bases are a match to TRBD1. V gave up 5 bases and J gave up 10 bases; unmatched junction bases: 14. Germline V CDR1 and CDR2: MNHNY, SVGAGI (reference sequence). CDR3 size: 16 residues. CDR3 amino acids: CASSQRQQGLVSPLHF. DNA of the CDR3: TGTGCCAGCAGTCAACGACAACAGGGGTTGGTGTCACCCCTCCACTTT.

The chain uses TRBV30 and TRBJ1-2; D gene ambiguous. Trimming pared 0 bases from V and 2 bases from J, leaving 16 bases between. The CDR3 extends over 16 amino acids. Germline CDR1 reads GTSNPN; CDR2 reads SVGIG (reference sequence). The CDR3 coding sequence is TGTGCCTGGAGTGTACGGCCTCGGGCTTTAAACTATGGCTACACCTTC. This codes for CAWSVRPRALNYGYTF.

This clone has a handful of counts. The chain combines TRBV7-3 with TRBJ2-3; the match to TRBD2 covers 8 bases. V was pared by 4 bases and J by 2 bases, with 2 bases of the junction left unmatched. The CDR3 is 14 amino acids. Per the germline V gene, CDR1 is SGHTA and CDR2 is FQGTGA. CDR3: CASSSGGATDTQYF. CDR3 nucleotides: TGTGCCAGCAGCTCCGGGGGGGCCACAGATACGCAGTATTTT.

The CDR3 here is CASLRSGLGNEQFF. The CDR3 DNA sequence: TGTGCCAGTCTGAGGTCCGGCCTCGGGAATGAGCAGTTCTTC. J is TRBJ2-1 and V is TRBV14; D remains unclear. Per the germline V gene, CDR1 is SGHDN and CDR2 is FVKESK. The CDR3 totals 14 residues. The V end was cut by 9 bases, the J end by 7 bases, with 19 bases between.

The genes are TRBV29-1 and TRBJ1-1; D not certain. V lost 3 bases and J lost 1, with 3 bases in between. Per the germline V gene, CDR1 is SQVTM and CDR2 is ANQGSEA. The CDR3 is 11 residues long. CDR3 nucleotides: TGCAGCGTTGAGCAGAACACTGAAGCTTTCTTT. Its translation is CSVEQNTEAFF.

The chain carries TRBV29-1 and TRBJ2-3; 7 nucleotides agree with TRBD2. Germline CDR1 is SQVTM and CDR2 is ANQGSEA. The CDR3 totals 15 residues. Losses at the gene ends were 7 bases for V and 2 bases for J; bases not matched to a gene: 12. The CDR3 spells CSGTPRGGVTDTQYF. For the CDR3, the DNA is TGCAGCGGTACTCCCCGCGGGGGTGTCACAGATACGCAGTATTTT.

The chain couples TRBV2 to TRBJ1-5; possibly TRBD1 for D (5 bases). Germline V gives CDR1 SNHLY, CDR2 FYNNEI. CDR3 length: 14 amino acids. Trimming stripped 6 bases from V and 3 bases from J, with 12 bases between. Here the CDR3 reads CASRGDSINQPQHF. The CDR3 region has the DNA TGTGCCAGCAGAGGAGACAGCATCAATCAGCCCCAGCATTTT.

With respect to this clone: In the same sample, other DNA sequences code for this CDR3. This chain links TRBV7-3 with TRBJ1-1; D is unclear. The V and J ends lost 2 bases and 1 base respectively, with 5 bases between them. The length of the CDR3 is 13 residues. The germline gives CDR1 SGHTA, CDR2 FQGTGA. The CDR3: CASSLDRNTEAFF. The CDR3 coding sequence is TGTGCCAGCAGCTTAGACCGGAACACTGAAGCTTTCTTT.

V and J are TRBV3-1 (or the pseudogene TRBV3-2) and TRBJ1-1; D unresolved. The germline V gene encodes CDR1 LGHDT and CDR2 YNNKEL (reference sequence). This CDR3 has 12 residues. V lost 6 bases and J 7 bases, leaving 12 bases between the germline ends. CDR3 sequence: CASSVREREAFF. CDR3 sequence (DNA): TGTGCCAGCAGTGTACGGGAACGTGAAGCTTTCTTT.

The chain employs TRBV6-5 and TRBJ1-2, with D possibly being TRBD1 (6 bases). Trimming pared 8 bases from V and 3 bases from J, leaving 13 bases between. This CDR3 is 13 amino acids long. Germline values: CDR1 MNHEY, CDR2 SVGAGI. The CDR3 loop reads CASSGHPYYGYTF. CDR3 nucleotides: TGTGCCAGCTCGGGACACCCTTACTATGGCTACACCTTC.